The clone carrying this T cell receptor beta chain was seen repeatedly, ten times or more. No antigen is known for it. This specimen belongs to a study of T cell repertoires in cytomegalovirus infection. The overall study: Indications of both CMV infection and matching HLA type were provided by public TCR beta signatures. Study outcomes and limitations: It was HLA-C-restricted CMV-specific TCR beta clonotypes that dominated the response ex vivo. Cumulative public TCR beta family frequency identified carriers of CMV plus the relevant HLA.

The CDR3 runs to 18 residues. V was cut by 5 bases and J by 3 bases, with 23 bases left in between. CDR1 and CDR2 (germline): SGHVS, FQNEAQ. TCRdb processed the reads anew with MiXCR; each CDR3 protein has one entry. The data show 55,000 to 70,000 distinct CDR3 sequences, about 33% seen once. The J gene is TRBJ1-5, the V gene TRBV7-8, with D maybe TRBD1 (6 bases). This sequence originates from a human donor in good health (CMV status not recorded). Some clones in this sample may be carry-over from other donors' samples. Sequenced input: PBMCs, sequenced either directly or after in vitro stimulation (not recorded which). The CDR3 loop is CASSPSRGGDSDNQPQHF. The CDR3 DNA reads TGTGCCAGCAGCCCCTCCAGGGGAGGGGATTCGGACAATCAGCCCCAGCATTTT.